This T cell receptor beta chain originates from a study of graft-versus-host responses after intestinal transplantation. This table comes from immunoSEQ multiplex PCR, and its TCRdb copy is limited to in-frame clones, with some not included. Of 130,000 or so clones listed, approximately 92% are singletons. With regard to this clone: Antigen unknown.

The CDR3 is 14 amino acids. Germline V gene lookup returns CDR1 SGHAT and CDR2 FQDESV (reference sequence). The V end lost 3 bases, the J end lost 4 bases, and 13 bases lay between the germline ends. The V gene is TRBV11-1, the J gene TRBJ2-7; D perhaps matches TRBD2 (6 bases). Sequences were derived from unstimulated CD4+ T cells sorted from spleen or lymph node cells, sampled before intestinal transplant. This receptor was identified in a human donor who received an intestinal transplant. CDR3 DNA: TGTGCCAGCAGCTTGGCGCGAGGGAGGTACGAGCAGTACTTC. Translation: CASSLARGRYEQYF.